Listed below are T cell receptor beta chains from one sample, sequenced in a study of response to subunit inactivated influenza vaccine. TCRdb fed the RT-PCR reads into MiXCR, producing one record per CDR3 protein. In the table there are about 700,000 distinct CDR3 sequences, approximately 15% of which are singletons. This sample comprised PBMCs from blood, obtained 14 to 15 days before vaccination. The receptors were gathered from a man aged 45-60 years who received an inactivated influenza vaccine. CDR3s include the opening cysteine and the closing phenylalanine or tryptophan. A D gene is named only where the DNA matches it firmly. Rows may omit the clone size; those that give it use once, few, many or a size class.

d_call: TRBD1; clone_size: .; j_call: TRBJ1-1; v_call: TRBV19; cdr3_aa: CASSATGDTEAFF; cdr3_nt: TGTGCCAGTAGTGCCACAGGGGACACTGAAGCTTTCTTT
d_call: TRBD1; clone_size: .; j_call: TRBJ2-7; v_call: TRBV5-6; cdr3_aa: CASSSVGQGVYEQYF; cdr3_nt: TGTGCCAGCAGCTCGGTTGGACAGGGGGTTTACGAGCAGTACTTC
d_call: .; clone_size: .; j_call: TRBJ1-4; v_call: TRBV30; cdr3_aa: CASAWMGPGNEKLFF; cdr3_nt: TGTGCCTCGGCCTGGATGGGGCCAGGGAATGAAAAACTGTTTTTT
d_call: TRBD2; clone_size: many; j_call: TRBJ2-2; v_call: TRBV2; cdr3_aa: CASSVAGAGTGELFF; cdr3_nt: TGTGCCAGCAGCGTAGCGGGGGCCGGCACCGGGGAGCTGTTTTTT
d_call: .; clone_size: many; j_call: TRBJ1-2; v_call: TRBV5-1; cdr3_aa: CASSLNRVDYGYTF; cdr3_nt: TGCGCCAGCAGCTTGAACAGGGTAGACTATGGCTACACCTTC
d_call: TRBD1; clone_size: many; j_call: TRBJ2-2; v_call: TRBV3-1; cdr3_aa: CASVDRANTGELFF; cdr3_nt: TGTGCCAGCGTCGACAGGGCGAACACCGGGGAGCTGTTTTTT
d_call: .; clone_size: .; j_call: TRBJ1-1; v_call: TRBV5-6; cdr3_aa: CASSLSYRATEAFF; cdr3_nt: TGTGCCAGCAGCTTGTCTTACAGGGCCACTGAAGCTTTCTTT
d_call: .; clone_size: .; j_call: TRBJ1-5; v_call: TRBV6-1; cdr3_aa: CASSESLGATQPQHF; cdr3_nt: TGTGCCAGCAGTGAATCACTGGGGGCGACTCAGCCCCAGCATTTT
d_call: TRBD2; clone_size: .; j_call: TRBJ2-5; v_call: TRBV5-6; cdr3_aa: CASSGRTSGGRETQYF; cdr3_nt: TGTGCCAGCAGCGGGAGGACTAGCGGGGGACGAGAGACCCAGTACTTC
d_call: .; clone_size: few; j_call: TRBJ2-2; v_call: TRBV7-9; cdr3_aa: CASSLRVGNTGELFF; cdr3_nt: TGTGCCAGCAGCTTACGGGTCGGAAACACCGGGGAGCTGTTTTTT
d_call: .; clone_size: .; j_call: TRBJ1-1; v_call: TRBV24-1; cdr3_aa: CATAAPKAFF; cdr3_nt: TGTGCCACCGCGGCCCCTAAAGCTTTCTTT
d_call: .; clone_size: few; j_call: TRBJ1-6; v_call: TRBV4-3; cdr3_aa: CASSQAGARSPLHF; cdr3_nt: TGCGCCAGCAGCCAAGCAGGGGCGCGTTCACCCCTCCACTTT
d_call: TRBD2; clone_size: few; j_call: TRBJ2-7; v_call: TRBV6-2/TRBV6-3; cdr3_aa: CASSYRTSGKNEQYF; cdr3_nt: TGTGCCAGCAGCTACCGGACTAGCGGGAAAAACGAGCAGTACTTC
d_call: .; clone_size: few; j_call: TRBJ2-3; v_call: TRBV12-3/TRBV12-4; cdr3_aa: CASRKRSGGSGTDTQYF; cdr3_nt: TGTGCCAGCAGGAAACGGTCGGGCGGGTCGGGCACAGATACGCAGTATTTT
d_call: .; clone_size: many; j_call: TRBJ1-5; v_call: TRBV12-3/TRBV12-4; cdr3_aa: CASSPGTPRQPQHF; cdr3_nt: TGTGCCAGCAGTCCCGGGACACCGCGACAGCCCCAGCATTTT
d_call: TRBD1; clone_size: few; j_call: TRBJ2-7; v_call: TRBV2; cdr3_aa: CASSDGTGGEQYF; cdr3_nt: TGTGCCAGCAGTGATGGGACAGGGGGCGAGCAGTACTTC
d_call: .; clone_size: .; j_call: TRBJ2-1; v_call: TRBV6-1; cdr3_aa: CASSEAPRGGEFF; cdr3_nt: TGTGCCAGCAGTGAAGCGCCGAGGGGCGGCGAGTTCTTC
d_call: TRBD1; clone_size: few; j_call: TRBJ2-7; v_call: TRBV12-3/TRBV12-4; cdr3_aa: CASNPGTGYEQYF; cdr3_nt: TGTGCCAGCAACCCCGGGACAGGCTACGAGCAGTACTTC
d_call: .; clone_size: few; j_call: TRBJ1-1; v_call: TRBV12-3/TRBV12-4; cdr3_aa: CASSARVNTEAFF; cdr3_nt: TGTGCCAGCAGTGCCAGAGTAAACACTGAAGCTTTCTTT
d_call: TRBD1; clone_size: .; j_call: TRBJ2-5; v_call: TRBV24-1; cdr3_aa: CATSARQGRTETQYF; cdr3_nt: TGTGCCACCAGTGCGAGACAGGGTCGGACAGAGACCCAGTACTTC
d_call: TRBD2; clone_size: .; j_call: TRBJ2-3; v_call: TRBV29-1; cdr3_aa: CSVQRTSESKDTQYF; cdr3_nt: TGCAGCGTTCAACGGACTAGCGAGAGTAAGGATACGCAGTATTTT
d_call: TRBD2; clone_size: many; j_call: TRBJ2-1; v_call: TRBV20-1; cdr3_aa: CSASGGGAGSYNEQFF; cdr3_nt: TGCAGTGCTAGTGGCGGGGGGGCCGGTTCCTACAATGAGCAGTTCTTC
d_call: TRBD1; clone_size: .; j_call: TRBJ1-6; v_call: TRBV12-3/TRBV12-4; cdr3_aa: CASSLIGQVYNSPLHF; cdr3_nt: TGTGCCAGCAGTTTAATTGGACAGGTGTATAATTCACCCCTCCACTTT
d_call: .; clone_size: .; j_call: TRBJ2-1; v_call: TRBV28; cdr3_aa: CAALTRYPGANNEQFF; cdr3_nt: TGTGCCGCACTTACTCGTTACCCAGGGGCCAACAATGAGCAGTTCTTC
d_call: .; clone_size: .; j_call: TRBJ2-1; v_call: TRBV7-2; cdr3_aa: CASSLHRVRDEQFF; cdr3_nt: TGTGCCAGCAGCCTACACAGGGTAAGGGATGAGCAGTTCTTC
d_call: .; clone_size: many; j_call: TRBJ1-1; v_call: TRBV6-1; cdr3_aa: CASSPSTLNTEAFF; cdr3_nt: TGTGCCAGCAGTCCTTCGACCCTGAACACTGAAGCTTTCTTT
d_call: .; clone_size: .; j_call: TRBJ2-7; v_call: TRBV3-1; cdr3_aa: CASSRGPREQYF; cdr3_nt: TGTGCCAGCAGCCGCGGGCCCCGCGAGCAGTACTTC
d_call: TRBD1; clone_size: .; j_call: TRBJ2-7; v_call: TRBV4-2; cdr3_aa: CASSQSSGDRVDDQYF; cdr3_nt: TGTGCCAGCAGCCAGAGTTCCGGCGACAGGGTCGACGATCAGTACTTC
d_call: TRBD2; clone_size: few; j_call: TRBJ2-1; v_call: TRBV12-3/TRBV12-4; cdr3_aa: CAITTGLAQFF; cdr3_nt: TGTGCCATTACGACGGGACTAGCACAGTTCTTC
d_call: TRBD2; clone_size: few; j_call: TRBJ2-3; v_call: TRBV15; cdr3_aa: CATSSYPAGGPDTQYF; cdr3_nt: TGTGCCACCAGCAGTTACCCAGCGGGGGGGCCAGATACGCAGTATTTT
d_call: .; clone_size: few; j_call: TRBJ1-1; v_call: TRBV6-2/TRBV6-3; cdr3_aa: CASSYDSFTEAFF; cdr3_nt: TGTGCCAGCAGTTACGACAGTTTTACTGAAGCTTTCTTT